These 19 T cell receptor beta chains were sequenced from one sample in a study of monozygotic twins with inflammatory bowel disease. Following a re-call of the 5' RACE reads, TCRdb has one entry per CDR3 protein and lacks DNA. This sample's clone table lists 90,000 to 110,000 distinct CDR3 sequences. Sequences were obtained from blood. The receptors originated from a human donor with ulcerative colitis or Crohn's disease, or a healthy co-twin of an affected twin (not recorded which).

This sequence joins TRBV12-3 or TRBV12-4 and TRBJ1-5. This CDR3 comprises 16 residues. The CDR3 region is CASEPRRDVGNQPQHF.

The chain joins TRBV20-1 to TRBJ1-3; the D gene TCRdb calls, TRBD1, cannot be checked with no DNA. The germline gives CDR1 DFQATT, CDR2 SNEGSKA (reference sequence). This CDR3 has 15 residues. CDR3 region: CSARSDRGHGNTIYF.

The J gene is TRBJ2-7, the V gene TRBV3-1. In germline, CDR1 is LGHDT, CDR2 YNNKEL (reference sequence). This CDR3 has 14 amino acids. This CDR3 is CASSQGFQYYEQYF.

This CDR3 is CSARAGGRVETQYF. The genes are TRBV20-1 and TRBJ2-5; without DNA, the TCRdb call of TRBD2 cannot be checked. CDR1 and CDR2 (germline): DFQATT, SNEGSKA (reference sequence). The CDR3 length is 14 residues.

The rearrangement links TRBV28 to TRBJ2-7; the TCRdb call, TRBD1, lacks DNA for checking. The germline V gene encodes CDR1 MDHEN and CDR2 SYDVKM. The CDR3 length is 16 residues. CDR3 in amino acids: CASQGQGASLFYEQYF.

J is TRBJ2-7 and V is TRBV7-2; TCRdb's D gene call, TRBD2, goes unchecked for lack of DNA. The CDR3 is 16 residues long. Looked up from germline, CDR1 is SGHTA and CDR2 is FQGNSA. CDR3 region: CASSLGALAGAGEQYF.

V gene TRBV7-9 combines with J gene TRBJ2-5. The CDR3 extends over 14 amino acids. From germline, CDR1 is SEHNR and CDR2 FQNEAQ (reference sequence). Here the CDR3 reads CASGLAGDQETQYF.

The CDR3 spells CASSPALTGPRDTEAFF. J is TRBJ1-1 and V is TRBV28; the TCRdb D gene call, TRBD1, has no DNA to confirm it. There are 17 residues in the CDR3. Germline lookup yields CDR1 MDHEN and CDR2 SYDVKM. The variable domain in full, with the rest retrieved from reference TRBV28 and TRBJ1-1, is DVKVTQSSRYLVKRTGEKVFLECVQDMDHENMFWYRQDPGLGLRLIYFSYDVKMKEKGDIPEGYSVSREKKERFSLILESASTNQTSMYLCASSPALTGPRDTEAFFGQGTRLTVV.

This sequence joins TRBV7-2 and TRBJ2-1; the D call of TRBD1 rests on TCRdb alone, since no DNA is present to check it. The CDR3 runs 16 residues. The V gene's germline CDR1 is SGHTA and CDR2 FQGNSA. The CDR3: CASSLRRGAPSGEQFF.

This chain joins TRBV30 and TRBJ2-1; TCRdb calls TRBD2, which cannot be checked without DNA. The CDR3 is 15 residues long. Germline-derived CDR1 and CDR2 are GTSNPN and SVGIG (reference sequence). This CDR3 is CAWSRLASGANEQFF.

The chain employs TRBV7-3 and TRBJ2-1; no DNA is available, so the TRBD1 call from TCRdb remains unchecked. The CDR3 totals 14 residues. Germline V gene sequence: CDR1 SGHTA, CDR2 FQGTGA. CDR3: CASSLSSTGGEQFF.

The V and J genes are TRBV2 and TRBJ2-3; TCRdb picks TRBD1, but there is no DNA to check that call. The CDR3 extends over 14 amino acids. Germline CDR1 SNHLY, CDR2 FYNNEI. The CDR3 sequence: CASSENGKGDTQYF.

The rearrangement uses TRBV6-1 and TRBJ2-5; without DNA, the TCRdb call of TRBD1 cannot be checked. CDR1 is MNHNS, CDR2 SASEGT, per germline. This CDR3 has 15 amino acids. The CDR3 sequence: CASSPDRGVRETQYF.

The chain has TRBV5-6 and TRBJ2-5; TCRdb returns TRBD2, unconfirmable since there is no DNA. The CDR3 is 14 amino acids. Germline-derived CDR1 and CDR2 are SGHDT and YYEEEE. The CDR3 sequence is CASTLGTRQETQYF.

The J gene is TRBJ1-1, the V gene TRBV7-8. Germline lookup yields CDR1 SGHVS and CDR2 FQNEAQ. This CDR3 is built from 13 residues. The CDR3 protein is CASSFIFGTEAFF.

The V gene is TRBV30, the J gene TRBJ1-1; TCRdb lists TRBD1, though no DNA is available to test this call. The germline V gene has CDR1 GTSNPN and CDR2 SVGIG (reference sequence). CDR3 length: 15 residues. This CDR3 is CAWSGTGGGNTEAFF.

The rearrangement links TRBV27 to TRBJ2-3; TCRdb's assignment of TRBD1 cannot be checked, as there is no DNA. This CDR3 comprises 15 residues. Germline V gives CDR1 MNHEY, CDR2 SMNVEV (reference sequence). CDR3 residues: CASSLDRGRSDTQYF.

The rearrangement uses TRBV24-1 and TRBJ2-5; TCRdb calls TRBD1, which cannot be checked without DNA. Germline V CDR1 and CDR2: KGHDR, SFDVKD. This CDR3 comprises 12 residues. The CDR3: CATNQGGETQYF.

This rearrangement joins TRBV12-3 or TRBV12-4 to TRBJ2-3; TCRdb's D call, TRBD1, is unchecked because there is no DNA. This CDR3 contains 12 residues. The chain's CDR3 is CASRGAKDTQYF.